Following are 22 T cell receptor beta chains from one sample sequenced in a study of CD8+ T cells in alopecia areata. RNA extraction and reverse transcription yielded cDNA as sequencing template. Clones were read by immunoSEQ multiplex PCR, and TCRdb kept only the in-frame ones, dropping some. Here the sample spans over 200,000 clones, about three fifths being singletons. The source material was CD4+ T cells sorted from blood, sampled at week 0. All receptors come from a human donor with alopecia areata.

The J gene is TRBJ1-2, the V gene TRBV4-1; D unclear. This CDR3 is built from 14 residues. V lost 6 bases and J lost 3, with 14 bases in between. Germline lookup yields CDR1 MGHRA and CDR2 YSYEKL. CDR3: CASRRRPSDYGYTF. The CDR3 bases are TGCGCCAGCAGGCGTCGACCGAGTGACTATGGCTACACCTTC.

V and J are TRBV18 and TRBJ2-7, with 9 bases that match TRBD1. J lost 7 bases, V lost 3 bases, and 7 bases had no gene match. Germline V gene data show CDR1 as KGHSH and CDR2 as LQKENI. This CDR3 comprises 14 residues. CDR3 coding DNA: TGTGCCAGCTCACCGGGACAGGGAAGATCAGAGCAGTACTTC. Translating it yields CASSPGQGRSEQYF.

The CDR3 DNA reads as TGTGCCAGCAGGGGACAATTGTCAGATACGCAGTATTTT. Translated, it gives CASRGQLSDTQYF. The chain couples TRBV6-1 to TRBJ2-3; a possible D gene is TRBD1 (6 bases). Deletions cut 6 bases from V and 4 bases from J, with 11 bases between. Per the germline V gene, CDR1 is MNHNS and CDR2 is SASEGT. CDR3 length: 13 amino acids.

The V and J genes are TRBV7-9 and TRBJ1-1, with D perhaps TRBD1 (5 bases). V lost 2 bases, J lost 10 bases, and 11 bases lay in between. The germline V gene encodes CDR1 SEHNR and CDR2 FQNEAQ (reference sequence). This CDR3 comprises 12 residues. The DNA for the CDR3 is TGTGCCAGCAGCTTATCAGGGCGCGCAGCTTTCTTT. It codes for CASSLSGRAAFF.

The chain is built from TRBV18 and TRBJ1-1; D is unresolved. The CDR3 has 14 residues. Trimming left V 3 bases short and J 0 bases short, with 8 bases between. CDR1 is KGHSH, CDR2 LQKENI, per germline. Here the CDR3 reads CASSPLGLNTEAFF. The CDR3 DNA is TGTGCCAGCTCACCCTTGGGCCTGAACACTGAAGCTTTCTTT.

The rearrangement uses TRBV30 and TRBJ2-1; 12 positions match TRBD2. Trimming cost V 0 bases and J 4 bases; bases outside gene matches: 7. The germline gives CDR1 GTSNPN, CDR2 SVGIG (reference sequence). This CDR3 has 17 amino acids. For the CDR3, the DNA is TGTGCCTGGAGTGTATCCCGCCTAGCGGGAGGGTACAATGAGCAGTTCTTC. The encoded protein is CAWSVSRLAGGYNEQFF.

The chain's CDR3 is CAWGSRGKYRETQYF. The CDR3 nucleotides are TGTGCCTGGGGGTCCAGAGGGAAATATCGAGAGACCCAGTACTTC. The rearrangement uses TRBV30 and TRBJ2-5; D might be TRBD2 (5 bases). Looked up from germline, CDR1 is GTSNPN and CDR2 is SVGIG (reference sequence). The V end was cut by 5 bases, the J end by 4 bases, with 20 bases between. The CDR3 length is 15 residues.

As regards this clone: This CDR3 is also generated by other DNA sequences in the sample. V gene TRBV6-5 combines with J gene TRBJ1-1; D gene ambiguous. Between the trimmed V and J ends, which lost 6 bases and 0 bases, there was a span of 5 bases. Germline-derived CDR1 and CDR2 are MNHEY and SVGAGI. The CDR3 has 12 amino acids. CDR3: CASRSLNTEAFF. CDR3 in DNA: TGTGCCAGCAGGAGCTTGAACACTGAAGCTTTCTTT.

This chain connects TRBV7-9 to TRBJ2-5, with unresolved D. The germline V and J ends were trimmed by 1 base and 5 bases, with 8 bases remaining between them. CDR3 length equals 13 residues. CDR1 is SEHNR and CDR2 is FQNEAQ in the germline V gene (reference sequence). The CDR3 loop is CASSLGRGETQYF. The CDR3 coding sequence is TGTGCCAGCAGCTTAGGTCGTGGGGAGACCCAGTACTTC.

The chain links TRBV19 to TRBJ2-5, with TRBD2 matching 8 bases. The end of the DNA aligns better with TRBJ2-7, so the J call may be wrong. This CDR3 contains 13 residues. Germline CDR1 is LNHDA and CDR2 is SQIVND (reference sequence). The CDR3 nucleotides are TGTGCCAGTAGTACCGGGAGGGCGACCGAGCAGTACTTC. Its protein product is CASSTGRATEQYF.

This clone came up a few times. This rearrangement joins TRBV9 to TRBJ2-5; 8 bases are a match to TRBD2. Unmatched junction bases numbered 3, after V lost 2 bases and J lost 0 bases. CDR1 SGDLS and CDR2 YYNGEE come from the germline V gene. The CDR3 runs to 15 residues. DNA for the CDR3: TGTGCCAGCAGCGTGGGCGGGAGGTACCAAGAGACCCAGTACTTC. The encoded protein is CASSVGGRYQETQYF.

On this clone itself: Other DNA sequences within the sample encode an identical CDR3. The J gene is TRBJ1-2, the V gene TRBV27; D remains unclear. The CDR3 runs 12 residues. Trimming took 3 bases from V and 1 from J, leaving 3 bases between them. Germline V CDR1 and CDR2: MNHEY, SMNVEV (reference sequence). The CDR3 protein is CASSFGNYGYTF. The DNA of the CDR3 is TGTGCCAGCAGTTTCGGTAACTATGGCTACACCTTC.

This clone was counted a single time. This CDR3 is CASSLDGTYEQYF. The CDR3 DNA reads TGCGCCAGCAGCCTAGACGGCACCTACGAGCAGTACTTC. The chain joins TRBV5-1 to TRBJ2-7; D is unclear. The CDR3 runs 13 residues. The ends were cut back, 4 bases at V and 2 bases at J, with 10 bases in the middle. The V gene's germline CDR1 is SGHRS and CDR2 YFSETQ. The whole variable domain, filled in from reference TRBV5-1 and TRBJ2-7, reads KAGVTQTPRYLIKTRGQQVTLSCSPISGHRSVSWYQQTPGQGLQFLFEYFSETQRNKGNFPGRFSGRQFSNSRSEMNVSTLELGDSALYLCASSLDGTYEQYFGPGTRLTVT.

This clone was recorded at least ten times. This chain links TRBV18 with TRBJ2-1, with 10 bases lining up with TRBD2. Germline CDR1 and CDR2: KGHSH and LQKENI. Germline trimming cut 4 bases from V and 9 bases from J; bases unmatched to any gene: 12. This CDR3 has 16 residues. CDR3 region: CASSLSSAGGPGEQFF. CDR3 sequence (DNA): TGTGCCAGCTCACTCAGTTCAGCGGGAGGGCCAGGTGAGCAGTTCTTC.

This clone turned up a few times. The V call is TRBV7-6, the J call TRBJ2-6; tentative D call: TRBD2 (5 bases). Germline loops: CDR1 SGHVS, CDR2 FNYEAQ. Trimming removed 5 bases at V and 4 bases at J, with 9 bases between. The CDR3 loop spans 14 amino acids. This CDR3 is CASSDYLGANVLTF. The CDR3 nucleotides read TGTGCCAGCAGCGACTACCTCGGGGCCAACGTCCTGACTTTC.

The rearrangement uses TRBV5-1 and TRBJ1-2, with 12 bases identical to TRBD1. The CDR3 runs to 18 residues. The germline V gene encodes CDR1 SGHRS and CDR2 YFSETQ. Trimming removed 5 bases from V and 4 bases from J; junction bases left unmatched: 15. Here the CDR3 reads CASSPRGTGGEYGYGYTF. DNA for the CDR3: TGCGCCAGCAGTCCCCGGGGGACAGGGGGCGAGTATGGCTATGGCTACACCTTC.

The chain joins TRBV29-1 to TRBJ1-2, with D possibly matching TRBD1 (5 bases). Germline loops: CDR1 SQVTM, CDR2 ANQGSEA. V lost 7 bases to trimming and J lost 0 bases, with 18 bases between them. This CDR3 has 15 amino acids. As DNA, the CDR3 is TGCAGCGGCTCTGGGGGGGGAGCCACTAACTATGGCTACACCTTC. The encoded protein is CSGSGGGATNYGYTF.

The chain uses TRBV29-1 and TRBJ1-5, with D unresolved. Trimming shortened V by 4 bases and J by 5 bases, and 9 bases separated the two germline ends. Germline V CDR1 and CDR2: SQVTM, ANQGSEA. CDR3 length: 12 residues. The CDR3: CSVGGGDQPQHF. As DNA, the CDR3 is TGCAGCGTTGGAGGCGGAGATCAGCCCCAGCATTTT.

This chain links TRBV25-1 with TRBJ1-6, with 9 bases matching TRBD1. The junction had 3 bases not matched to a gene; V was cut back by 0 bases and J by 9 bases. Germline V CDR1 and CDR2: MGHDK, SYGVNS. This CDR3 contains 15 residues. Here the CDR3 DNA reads TGTGCCAGCAGTGAATACGACAGGGGGATTTCACCCCTCCACTTT. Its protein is CASSEYDRGISPLHF. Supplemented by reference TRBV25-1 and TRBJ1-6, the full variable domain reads EADIYQTPRYLVIGTGKKITLECSQTMGHDKMYWYQQDPGMELHLIHYSYGVNSTEKGDLSSESTVSRIRTEHFPLTLESARPSHTSQYLCASSEYDRGISPLHFGNGTRLTVT.

The CDR3, as DNA: TGTGCCAGCTCACCCTCGCACAGGGACTATGGCTACACCTTC. Its translation is CASSPSHRDYGYTF. V and J are TRBV18 and TRBJ1-2; D perhaps matches TRBD1 (6 bases). Trimming took off 3 bases at V and 3 bases at J, with 11 bases between the two ends. CDR1 is KGHSH, CDR2 LQKENI, per germline. This CDR3 comprises 14 residues.

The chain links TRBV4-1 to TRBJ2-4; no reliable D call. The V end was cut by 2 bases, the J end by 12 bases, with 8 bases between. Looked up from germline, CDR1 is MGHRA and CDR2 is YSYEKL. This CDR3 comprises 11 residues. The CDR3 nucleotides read TGCGCCAGCAGCCAAAATCGGCATCAGTACTTC. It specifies CASSQNRHQYF.

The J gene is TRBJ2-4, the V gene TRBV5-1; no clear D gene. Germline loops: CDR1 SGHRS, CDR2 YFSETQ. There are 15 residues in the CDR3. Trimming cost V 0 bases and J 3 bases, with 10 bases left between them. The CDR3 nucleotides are TGCGCCAGCAGCTTGGCTGGGCAGAACAAAAACATTCAGTACTTC. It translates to CASSLAGQNKNIQYF.